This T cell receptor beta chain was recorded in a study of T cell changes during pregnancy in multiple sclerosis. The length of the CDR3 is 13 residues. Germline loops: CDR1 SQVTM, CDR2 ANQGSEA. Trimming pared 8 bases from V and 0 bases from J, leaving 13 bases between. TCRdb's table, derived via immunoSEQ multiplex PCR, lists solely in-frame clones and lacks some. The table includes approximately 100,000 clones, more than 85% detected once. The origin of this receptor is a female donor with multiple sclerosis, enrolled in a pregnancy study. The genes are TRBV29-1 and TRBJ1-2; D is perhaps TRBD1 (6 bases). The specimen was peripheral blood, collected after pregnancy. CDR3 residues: CSSVDRANYGYTF. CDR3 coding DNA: TGCAGCTCCGTGGACAGAGCTAACTATGGCTACACCTTC. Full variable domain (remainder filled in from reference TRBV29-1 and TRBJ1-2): SAVISQKPSRDICQRGTSLTIQCQVDSQVTMMFWYRQQPGQSLTLIATANQGSEATYESGFVIDKFPISRPNLTFSTLTVSNMSPEDSSIYLCSSVDRANYGYTFGSGTRLTVV.